Following are 10 T cell receptor beta chains from one sample sequenced in a study of cytomegalovirus exposure and HLA in healthy donors. PCR employed 60 Vbeta and 13 Jbeta primers. TCRdb keeps only in-frame clones here, not all; method: immunoSEQ multiplex PCR. The sample yields about 100,000 clones, around 80% seen once. The sequencing sample was made of PBMCs. These receptors were obtained from a female donor in good health and CMV-seropositive.

This clone occurred a few times. The rearrangement links TRBV30 to TRBJ1-2; TRBD1 matches 10 bases. There are 15 residues in the CDR3. The germline gives CDR1 GTSNPN, CDR2 SVGIG (reference sequence). V shed 4 bases and J 8 bases; nucleotides not matched to a gene: 13. CDR3 bases: TGTGCCTGGAAAGGGGACAGGGGACGTGGGAGCGGCTACACCTTC. Its protein product is CAWKGDRGRGSGYTF.

CDR3 in DNA: TGTGCCAGCAGCTTACGGGGTTCCTACGAGCAGTACTTC. Residues: CASSLRGSYEQYF. This chain uses TRBV7-6 with TRBJ2-7; the D gene is possibly TRBD2 (5 bases). CDR1 is SGHVS and CDR2 is FNYEAQ in the germline V gene. The CDR3 spans 13 residues. V lost 2 bases to trimming and J lost 1 base, with 6 bases between them.

The V call is TRBV2, the J call TRBJ2-2; the D gene is possibly TRBD2 (6 bases). CDR1 SNHLY and CDR2 FYNNEI come from the germline V gene. The CDR3 has 14 amino acids. The V end lost 7 bases, the J end lost 4 bases, and 13 bases lay between the germline ends. The CDR3 region has the DNA TGTGCCAGCAAAGGCGGGAAGGGCACCGGGGAGCTGTTTTTT. Amino acid sequence: CASKGGKGTGELFF.

This clone has more than one count but fewer than ten. The rearrangement links TRBV5-1 to TRBJ2-1; 9 bases fit TRBD2. The CDR3 is 18 residues long. Trimming at V came to 2 bases and at J to 6 bases, leaving 15 bases not matched to a gene. The V gene's germline CDR1 is SGHRS and CDR2 YFSETQ. CDR3 sequence (DNA): TGCGCCAGCAGCTTCTCCCCTCGCTTTAGCGGGAGCGGCAATGAGCAGTTCTTC. The encoded protein is CASSFSPRFSGSGNEQFF. Variable domain in full (rest from reference TRBV5-1 and TRBJ2-1): KAGVTQTPRYLIKTRGQQVTLSCSPISGHRSVSWYQQTPGQGLQFLFEYFSETQRNKGNFPGRFSGRQFSNSRSEMNVSTLELGDSALYLCASSFSPRFSGSGNEQFFGPGTRLTVL.

This clone was seen a few times. One end of the junction is discordant with germline, which a read error may explain. The chain uses TRBV30 and TRBJ2-6; D is possibly TRBD1 (5 bases). Germline V gives CDR1 GTSNPN, CDR2 SVGIG (reference sequence). The CDR3 consists of 14 residues. As DNA, the CDR3 is TGTGCCTGGAGTACCAGCCCTGGGGCCAACGGCCTGACTTTC. It specifies CAWSTSPGANGLTF.

The rearrangement joins TRBV7-2 to TRBJ2-1, with unresolved D. Trimming removed 3 bases from V and 7 bases from J, with 7 bases in between. This CDR3 is 12 amino acids long. The V gene's germline CDR1 is SGHTA and CDR2 FQGNSA. The CDR3 sequence is CASSFRANEQFF. The DNA for the CDR3 is TGTGCCAGCAGCTTTCGAGCGAATGAGCAGTTCTTC.

The V gene is TRBV21-1, the J gene TRBJ2-1; the table assigns TRBD2, which was not confirmed against the DNA. TRBV21-1 is a pseudogene segment. There are 19 residues in the CDR3. The CDR3 sequence is CASRTGQGLAGVVGNEQFF. CDR3 DNA: TGTGCCAGCAGAACCGGACAGGGACTAGCGGGAGTGGTCGGGAATGAGCAGTTCTTC.

This clone was seen more than once but under ten times. The chain links TRBV7-8 to TRBJ2-4, with a weak D call TRBD2 (6 bases). Trimming left V 7 bases short and J 0 bases short, with 28 bases between. Germline CDR1 and CDR2: SGHVS and FQNEAQ. The CDR3 length is 20 residues. DNA for the CDR3: TGTGCCAGCACTCTTAGGGAATGGGAGGAGCGCGCCTTAGCCAAAAACATTCAGTACTTC. Protein product: CASTLREWEERALAKNIQYF. Looking up the rest from reference TRBV7-8 and TRBJ2-4 gives the full variable domain: GAGVSQSPRYKVAKRGQDVALRCDPISGHVSLFWYQQALGQGPEFLTYFQNEAQLDKSGLPSDRFFAERPEGSVSTLKIQRTQQEDSAVYLCASTLREWEERALAKNIQYFGAGTRLSVL.

The chain links TRBV7-9 to TRBJ2-3; 7 bases are a match to TRBD1. This CDR3 is 16 amino acids long. Per the germline V gene, CDR1 is SEHNR and CDR2 is FQNEAQ (reference sequence). V was clipped by 5 bases and J by 1 base; unmatched bases: 9. The CDR3 region has the DNA TGTGCCAGCAGCCCGAGACAGGGTGGCGGCACAGATACGCAGTATTTT. It translates to CASSPRQGGGTDTQYF.

V usage is TRBV6-1 and J usage is TRBJ1-5; D uncertain. From germline, CDR1 is MNHNS and CDR2 SASEGT. V was pared by 6 bases and J by 1 base, with 13 bases between. CDR3 length: 15 amino acids. DNA of the CDR3: TGTGCCAGCAGCCTCCACAGCGGGAGCAATCAGCCCCAGCATTTT. It translates to CASSLHSGSNQPQHF.